The rows below give T cell receptor beta chains drawn from one sample of a study of naive and memory T cell subsets. TCRdb reprocessed the 5' RACE reads via MiXCR and lists one record per CDR3 protein. Among more than 45,000 distinct CDR3 sequences listed, roughly 4.7% were seen once. These receptors all come from a female donor in good health. The CDR3 runs from the conserved cysteine through the conserved F or W. The D gene is left open where the match is weak. The size field is filled for only some rows; it gives once, few, many or a size class.

cdr3_length	d_call	v_call	clone_size	j_call	cdr3_nt	cdr3_aa
15	-	TRBV11-1	-	TRBJ2-3	TGTGCCAGCAGCACAAGACTCGCTAGCACAGATACGCAGTATTTT	CASSTRLASTDTQYF
15	-	TRBV20-1	many	TRBJ1-5	TGCAGTACCACACGGGGGGGAAATAGCAATCAGCCCCAGCATTTT	CSTTRGGNSNQPQHF
13	-	TRBV7-2	many	TRBJ2-5	TGTGCCAGCAGCTTAGCGGGCAGGGAGACCCAGTACTTC	CASSLAGRETQYF
13	TRBD2	TRBV29-1	many	TRBJ2-1	TGCAGCGTTGCTAGCGGGAGCTACAATGAGCAGTTCTTC	CSVASGSYNEQFF
13	-	TRBV29-1	many	TRBJ2-5	TGCAGCGTTGAGGGGATCACAATAGAGACCCAGTACTTC	CSVEGITIETQYF
15	TRBD1	TRBV12-3/TRBV12-4	many	TRBJ1-1	TGTGCCAGCAGTTACCGACAGGGCGGGAACACTGAAGCTTTCTTT	CASSYRQGGNTEAFF
15	-	TRBV28	many	TRBJ1-2	TGTGCCAGCACCCCCATGGGGGGACCTAACTATGGCTACACCTTC	CASTPMGGPNYGYTF
15	-	TRBV6-1	-	TRBJ1-3	TGTGCCAGCAGTTCAGACAGATCGGAAGGAAACACCATATATTTT	CASSSDRSEGNTIYF
12	-	TRBV6-2/TRBV6-3	many	TRBJ2-7	TGTGCCAGCGGTCGGACAGTCTACGAGCAGTACTTC	CASGRTVYEQYF
18	TRBD1	TRBV2	many	TRBJ2-3	TGTGCCAGCAGTGACCCTCCAACAGGGGGCTGGGGCACAGATACGCAGTATTTT	CASSDPPTGGWGTDTQYF
15	-	TRBV7-2	few	TRBJ1-5	TGTGCCAGCAGCTTAAGAGGGGGTAGCCTGGAGCCCCAGCATTTT	CASSLRGGSLEPQHF
17	TRBD1	TRBV27	many	TRBJ2-3	TGTGCCAGCAGTCAACAACTTCGACAGGGCCGCACAGATACGCAGTATTTT	CASSQQLRQGRTDTQYF
13	TRBD1	TRBV6-1	many	TRBJ2-1	TGTGCCAGCAGTCAGGGGGATCCTAATGAGCAGTTCTTC	CASSQGDPNEQFF
15	-	TRBV6-2/TRBV6-3	few	TRBJ1-4	TGTGCCAGCAGACCCGCAGGCGTCCTGGAAGGAAAACTGTTTTTT	CASRPAGVLEGKLFF
15	TRBD1	TRBV19	many	TRBJ2-7	TGTGCCAGTAGTATCCTCGGGACAGGGGCCTACGAGCAGTACTTC	CASSILGTGAYEQYF
14	-	TRBV20-1	-	TRBJ2-1	TGCAGTGCCAAAGAGGGGAGCTCCTACAATGAGCAGTTCTTC	CSAKEGSSYNEQFF
16	TRBD1	TRBV10-1	many	TRBJ2-1	TGCGCCAGCAGTGAGTCTGGGGGCAGGGGGCTGGATGAGCAGTTCTTC	CASSESGGRGLDEQFF